The present TCR beta chain was sequenced within a study of high-grade serous ovarian cancer treatment subgroups. Study observations and caveats: TCR clonal relatedness correlated positively with neoantigen level. Bulk tumor TCR sequencing gave no spatial information. Different patients shared almost no repertoire; same-patient tumors shared roughly 0.095 to 0.85.

The protocol was immunoSEQ multiplex PCR, while the TCRdb copy is restricted to in-frame clones and leaves out a portion. The sample lists 5,000 to 6,000 clones, roughly 75% seen once, with approximately 8.9% in the top ten. The CDR3 loop spans 14 amino acids. Trimming took 2 bases from V and 13 from J; bases not matched to a gene: 11. The germline V gene encodes CDR1 SGHRS and CDR2 YFSETQ. Comment on this clone: Antigen: not known.

Tumor tissue was taken before any definitive surgery or chemotherapy was given. This TCR derives from a human donor with high-grade serous ovarian cancer. Sequencing was done on a sample of tumor tissue. This chain joins TRBV5-1 and TRBJ2-3; 9 nucleotides line up with TRBD1. This chain's CDR3 is CASSFWDRDPSKYF. CDR3 sequence (DNA): TGCGCCAGCAGCTTCTGGGACAGGGACCCTTCTAAGTATTTT. The full variable domain, in which reference TRBV5-1 and TRBJ2-3 provide the parts outside the CDR3, is KAGVTQTPRYLIKTRGQQVTLSCSPISGHRSVSWYQQTPGQGLQFLFEYFSETQRNKGNFPGRFSGRQFSNSRSEMNVSTLELGDSALYLCASSFWDRDPSKYFGPGTRLTVL.